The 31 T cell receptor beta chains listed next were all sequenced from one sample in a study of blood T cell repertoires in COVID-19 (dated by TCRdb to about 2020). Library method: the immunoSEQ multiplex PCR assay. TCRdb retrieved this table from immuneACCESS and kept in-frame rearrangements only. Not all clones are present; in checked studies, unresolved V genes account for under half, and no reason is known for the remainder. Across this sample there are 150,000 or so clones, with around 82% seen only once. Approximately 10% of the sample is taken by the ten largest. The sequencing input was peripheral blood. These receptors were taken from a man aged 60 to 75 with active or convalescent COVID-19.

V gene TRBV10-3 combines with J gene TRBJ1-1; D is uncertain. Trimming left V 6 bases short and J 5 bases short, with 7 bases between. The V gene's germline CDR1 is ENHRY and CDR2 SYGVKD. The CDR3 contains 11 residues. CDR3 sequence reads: CAISPGTEAFF. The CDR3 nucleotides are TGTGCCATCAGCCCGGGGACTGAAGCTTTCTTT.

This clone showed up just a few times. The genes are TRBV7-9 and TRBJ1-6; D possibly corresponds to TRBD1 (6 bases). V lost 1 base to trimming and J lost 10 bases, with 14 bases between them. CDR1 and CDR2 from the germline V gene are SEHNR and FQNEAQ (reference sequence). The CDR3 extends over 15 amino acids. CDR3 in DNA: TGTGCCAGCAGCTTAGAGCAGGGGAGGGAATCACCCCTCCACTTT. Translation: CASSLEQGRESPLHF.

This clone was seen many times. The CDR3 sequence: CASSQYPFNYGYTF. The CDR3 coding sequence is TGTGCCAGCAGCCAATATCCGTTTAACTATGGCTACACCTTC. The chain employs TRBV3-1 (or the pseudogene TRBV3-2) and TRBJ1-2; D is unclear. Germline V gives CDR1 LGHDT, CDR2 YNNKEL (reference sequence). Trimming pared 2 bases from V and 1 base from J, leaving 8 bases between. The CDR3 totals 14 residues.

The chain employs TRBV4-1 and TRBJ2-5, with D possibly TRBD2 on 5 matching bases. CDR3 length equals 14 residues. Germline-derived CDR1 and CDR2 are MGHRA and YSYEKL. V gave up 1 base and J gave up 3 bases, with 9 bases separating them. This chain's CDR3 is CASSQGQEEETQYF. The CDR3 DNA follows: TGCGCCAGCAGCCAAGGGCAGGAGGAAGAGACCCAGTACTTC.

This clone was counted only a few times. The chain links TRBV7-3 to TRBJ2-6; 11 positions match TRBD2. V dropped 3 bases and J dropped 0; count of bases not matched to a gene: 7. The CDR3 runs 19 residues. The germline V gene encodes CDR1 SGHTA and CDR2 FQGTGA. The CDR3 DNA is TGTGCCAGCAGCTTCCGGGGCCTAGCGGGGGGCTCTGGGGCCAACGTCCTGACTTTC. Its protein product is CASSFRGLAGGSGANVLTF.

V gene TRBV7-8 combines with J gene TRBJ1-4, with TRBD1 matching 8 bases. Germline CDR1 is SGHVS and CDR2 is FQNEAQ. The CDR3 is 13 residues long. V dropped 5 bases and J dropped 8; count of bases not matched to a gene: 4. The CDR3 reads CASSRGDREKLFF. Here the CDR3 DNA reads TGTGCCAGCAGCCGCGGGGACAGGGAAAAACTGTTTTTT.

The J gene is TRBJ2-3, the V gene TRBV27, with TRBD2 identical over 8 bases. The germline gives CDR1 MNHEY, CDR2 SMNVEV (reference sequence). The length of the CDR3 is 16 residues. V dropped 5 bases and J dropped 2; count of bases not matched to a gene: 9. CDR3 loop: CASSGRAGDLTDTQYF. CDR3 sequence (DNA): TGTGCCAGCAGTGGGCGAGCGGGGGACCTCACAGATACGCAGTATTTT.

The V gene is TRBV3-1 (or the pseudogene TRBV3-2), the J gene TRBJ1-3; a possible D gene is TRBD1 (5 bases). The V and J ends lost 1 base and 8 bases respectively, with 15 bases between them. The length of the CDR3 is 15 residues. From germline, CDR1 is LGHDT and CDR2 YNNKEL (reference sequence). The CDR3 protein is CASSQVQGSLDTIYF. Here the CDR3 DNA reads TGTGCCAGCAGCCAAGTTCAGGGTTCTCTGGACACCATATATTTT.

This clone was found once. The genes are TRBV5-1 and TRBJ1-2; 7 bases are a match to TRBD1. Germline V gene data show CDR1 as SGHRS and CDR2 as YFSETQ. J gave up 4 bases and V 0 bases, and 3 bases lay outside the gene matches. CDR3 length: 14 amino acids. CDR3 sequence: CASSLGQGIYGYTF. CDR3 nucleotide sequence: TGCGCCAGCAGCTTGGGACAGGGCATCTATGGCTACACCTTC.

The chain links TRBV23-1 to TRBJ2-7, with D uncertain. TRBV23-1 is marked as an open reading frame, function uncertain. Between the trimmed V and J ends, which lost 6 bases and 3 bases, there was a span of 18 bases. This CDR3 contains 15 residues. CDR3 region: CASRNPIAGFYEQYF. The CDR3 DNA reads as TGCGCCAGCAGGAATCCTATAGCCGGTTTCTACGAGCAGTACTTC.

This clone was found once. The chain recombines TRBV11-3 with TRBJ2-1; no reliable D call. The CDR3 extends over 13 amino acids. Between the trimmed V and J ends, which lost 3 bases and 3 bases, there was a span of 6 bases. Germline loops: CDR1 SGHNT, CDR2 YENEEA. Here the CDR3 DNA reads TGTGCCAGCAGCTTCACGAGCTACAATGAGCAGTTCTTC. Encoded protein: CASSFTSYNEQFF.

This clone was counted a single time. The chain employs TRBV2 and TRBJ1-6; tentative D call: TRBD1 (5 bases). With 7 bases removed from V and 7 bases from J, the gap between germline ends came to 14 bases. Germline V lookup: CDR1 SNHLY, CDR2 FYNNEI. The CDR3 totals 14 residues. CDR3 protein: CASKTDGSNSPLHF. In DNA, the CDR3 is TGTGCCAGCAAGACAGACGGATCGAATTCACCCCTCCACTTT.

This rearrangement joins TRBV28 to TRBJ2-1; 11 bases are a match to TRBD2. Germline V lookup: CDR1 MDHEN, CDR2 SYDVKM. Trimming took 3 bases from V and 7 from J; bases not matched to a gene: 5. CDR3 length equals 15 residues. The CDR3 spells CASSFSGGARNEQFF. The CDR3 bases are TGTGCCAGCAGTTTTAGCGGGGGGGCTCGTAATGAGCAGTTCTTC.

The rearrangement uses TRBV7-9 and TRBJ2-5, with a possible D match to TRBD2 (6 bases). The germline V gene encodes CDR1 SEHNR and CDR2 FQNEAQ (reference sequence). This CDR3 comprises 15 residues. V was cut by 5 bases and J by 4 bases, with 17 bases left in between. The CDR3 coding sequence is TGTGCCAGCAGCAAAACCGGGACTCCCGGAGAGACCCAGTACTTC. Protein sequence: CASSKTGTPGETQYF. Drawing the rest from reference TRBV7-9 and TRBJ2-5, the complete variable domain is DTGVSQNPRHKITKRGQNVTFRCDPISEHNRLYWYRQTLGQGPEFLTYFQNEAQLEKSRLLSDRFSAERPKGSFSTLEIQRTEQGDSAMYLCASSKTGTPGETQYFGPGTRLLVL.

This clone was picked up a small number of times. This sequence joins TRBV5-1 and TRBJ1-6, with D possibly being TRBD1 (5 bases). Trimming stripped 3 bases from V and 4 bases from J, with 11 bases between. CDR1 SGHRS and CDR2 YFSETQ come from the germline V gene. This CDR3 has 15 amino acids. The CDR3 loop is CASSSSGRYNSPLHF. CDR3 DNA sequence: TGCGCCAGCAGCTCGTCAGGGCGGTATAATTCACCCCTCCACTTT.

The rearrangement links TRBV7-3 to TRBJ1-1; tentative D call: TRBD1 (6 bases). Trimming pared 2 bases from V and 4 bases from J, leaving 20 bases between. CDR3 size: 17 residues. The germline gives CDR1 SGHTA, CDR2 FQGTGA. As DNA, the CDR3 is TGTGCCAGCAGCTTAGAGGGCAGGGGCGTTGGGAGCACTGAAGCTTTCTTT. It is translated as CASSLEGRGVGSTEAFF.

CDR3 loop: CASSLGPVWETQYF. CDR3 sequence (DNA): TGTGCCAGCAGCTTGGGTCCGGTTTGGGAGACCCAGTACTTC. This chain uses TRBV5-6 with TRBJ2-5; D gene ambiguous. CDR1 SGHDT and CDR2 YYEEEE come from the germline V gene. Between the trimmed V and J ends, which lost 0 bases and 5 bases, there was a span of 11 bases. The CDR3 is 14 amino acids.

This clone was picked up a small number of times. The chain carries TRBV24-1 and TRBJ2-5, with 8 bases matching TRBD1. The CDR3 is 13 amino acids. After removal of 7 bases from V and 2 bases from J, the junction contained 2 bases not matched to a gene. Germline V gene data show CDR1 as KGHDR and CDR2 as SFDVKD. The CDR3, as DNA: TGTGCCACCAGCAGGACAGGGCAAGAGACCCAGTACTTC. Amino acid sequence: CATSRTGQETQYF.

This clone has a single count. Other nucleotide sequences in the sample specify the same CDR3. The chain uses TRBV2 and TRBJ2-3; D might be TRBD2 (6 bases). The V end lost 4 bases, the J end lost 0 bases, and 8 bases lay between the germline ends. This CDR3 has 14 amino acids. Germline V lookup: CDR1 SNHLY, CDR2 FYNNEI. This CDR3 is CASSGLASTDTQYF. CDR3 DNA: TGTGCCAGCAGTGGGCTAGCGAGCACAGATACGCAGTATTTT.

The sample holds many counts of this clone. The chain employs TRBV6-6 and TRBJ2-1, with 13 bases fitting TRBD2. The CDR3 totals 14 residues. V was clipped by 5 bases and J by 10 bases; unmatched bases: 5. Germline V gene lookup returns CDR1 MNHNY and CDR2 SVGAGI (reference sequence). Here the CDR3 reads CASSPLAGGDEQFF. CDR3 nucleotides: TGTGCCAGCAGTCCACTAGCGGGAGGGGACGAGCAGTTCTTC.

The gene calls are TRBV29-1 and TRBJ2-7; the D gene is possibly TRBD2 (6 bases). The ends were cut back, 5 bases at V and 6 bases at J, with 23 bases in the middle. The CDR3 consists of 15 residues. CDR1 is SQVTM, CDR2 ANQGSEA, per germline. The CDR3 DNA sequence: TGCAGCGTTCGGCCAGGGACTGAAGGTTCTGGCGAGCAGTACTTC. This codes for CSVRPGTEGSGEQYF.

DNA for the CDR3: TGTGCCAGCAGCTTAGAGACAGGGGACAATCAGCCCCAGCATTTT. The encoded protein is CASSLETGDNQPQHF. V and J are TRBV7-9 and TRBJ1-5; 8 bases line up with TRBD1. J lost 3 bases, V lost 1 base, and 2 bases had no gene match. The CDR3 is made up of 15 amino acids. The V gene's germline CDR1 is SEHNR and CDR2 FQNEAQ (reference sequence).

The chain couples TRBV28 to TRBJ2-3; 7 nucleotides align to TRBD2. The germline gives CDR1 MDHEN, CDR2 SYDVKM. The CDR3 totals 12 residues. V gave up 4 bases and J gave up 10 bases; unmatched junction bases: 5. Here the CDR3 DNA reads TGTGCCAGCAGTTCCGGACTAGAGGCGCAGTATTTT. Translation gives CASSSGLEAQYF.

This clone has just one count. CDR3: CASSLPRDVNQVHEQYF. CDR3 nucleotide sequence: TGTGCCAGCAGTCTGCCGCGGGACGTAAACCAGGTCCACGAGCAGTACTTC. The chain has TRBV6-6 and TRBJ2-7, with D tentatively TRBD2 (6 bases). V dropped 5 bases and J dropped 5 bases, with 25 bases sitting between them. Germline CDR1 reads MNHNY; CDR2 reads SVGAGI (reference sequence). The CDR3 is 17 amino acids.

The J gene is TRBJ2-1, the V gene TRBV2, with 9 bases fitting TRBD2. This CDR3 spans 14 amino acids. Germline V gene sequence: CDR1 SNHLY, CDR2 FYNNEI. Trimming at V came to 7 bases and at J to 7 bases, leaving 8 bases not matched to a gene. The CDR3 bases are TGTGCCAGCACGGGGCTAGCGGGAATGAATGAGCAGTTCTTC. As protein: CASTGLAGMNEQFF.

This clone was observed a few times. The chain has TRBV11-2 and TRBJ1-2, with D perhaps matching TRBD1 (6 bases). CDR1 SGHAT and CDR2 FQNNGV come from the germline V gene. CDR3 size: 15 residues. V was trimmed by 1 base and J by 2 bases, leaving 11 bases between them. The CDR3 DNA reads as TGTGCCAGCAGCTTAGGAAAGGGGACAAACTATGGCTACACCTTC. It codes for CASSLGKGTNYGYTF.

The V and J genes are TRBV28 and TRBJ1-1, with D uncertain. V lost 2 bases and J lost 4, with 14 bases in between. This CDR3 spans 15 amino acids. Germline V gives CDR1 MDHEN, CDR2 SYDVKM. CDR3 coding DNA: TGTGCCAGCAGTTTAGTAAATGGAGGGTTCACTGAAGCTTTCTTT. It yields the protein CASSLVNGGFTEAFF. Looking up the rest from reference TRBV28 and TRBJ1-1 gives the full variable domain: DVKVTQSSRYLVKRTGEKVFLECVQDMDHENMFWYRQDPGLGLRLIYFSYDVKMKEKGDIPEGYSVSREKKERFSLILESASTNQTSMYLCASSLVNGGFTEAFFGQGTRLTVV.

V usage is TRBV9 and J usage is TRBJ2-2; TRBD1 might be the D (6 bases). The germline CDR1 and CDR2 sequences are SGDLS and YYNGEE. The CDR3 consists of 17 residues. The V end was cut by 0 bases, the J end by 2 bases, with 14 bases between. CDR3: CASSVVSRGFNTGELFF. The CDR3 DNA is TGTGCCAGCAGCGTAGTCTCCAGGGGCTTTAACACCGGGGAGCTGTTTTTT.

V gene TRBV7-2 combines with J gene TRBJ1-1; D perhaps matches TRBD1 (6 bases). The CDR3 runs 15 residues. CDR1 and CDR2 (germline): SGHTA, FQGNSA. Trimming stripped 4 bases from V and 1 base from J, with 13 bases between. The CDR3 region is CASSSQGGGNTEAFF. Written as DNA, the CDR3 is TGTGCCAGCAGCTCCCAAGGGGGGGGGAACACTGAAGCTTTCTTT.

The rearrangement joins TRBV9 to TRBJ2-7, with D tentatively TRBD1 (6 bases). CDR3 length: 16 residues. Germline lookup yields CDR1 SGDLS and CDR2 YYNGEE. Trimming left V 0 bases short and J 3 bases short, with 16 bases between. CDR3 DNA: TGTGCCAGCAGCGTAGCCCTGGACAGCGGCCGCTACGAGCAGTACTTC. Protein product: CASSVALDSGRYEQYF.

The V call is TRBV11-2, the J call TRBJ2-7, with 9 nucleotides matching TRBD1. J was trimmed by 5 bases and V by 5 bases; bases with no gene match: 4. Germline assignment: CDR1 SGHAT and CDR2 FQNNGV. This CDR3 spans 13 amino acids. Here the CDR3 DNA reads TGTGCCAGCAGCGCAACAGGGGGCGACGAGCAGTACTTC. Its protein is CASSATGGDEQYF.